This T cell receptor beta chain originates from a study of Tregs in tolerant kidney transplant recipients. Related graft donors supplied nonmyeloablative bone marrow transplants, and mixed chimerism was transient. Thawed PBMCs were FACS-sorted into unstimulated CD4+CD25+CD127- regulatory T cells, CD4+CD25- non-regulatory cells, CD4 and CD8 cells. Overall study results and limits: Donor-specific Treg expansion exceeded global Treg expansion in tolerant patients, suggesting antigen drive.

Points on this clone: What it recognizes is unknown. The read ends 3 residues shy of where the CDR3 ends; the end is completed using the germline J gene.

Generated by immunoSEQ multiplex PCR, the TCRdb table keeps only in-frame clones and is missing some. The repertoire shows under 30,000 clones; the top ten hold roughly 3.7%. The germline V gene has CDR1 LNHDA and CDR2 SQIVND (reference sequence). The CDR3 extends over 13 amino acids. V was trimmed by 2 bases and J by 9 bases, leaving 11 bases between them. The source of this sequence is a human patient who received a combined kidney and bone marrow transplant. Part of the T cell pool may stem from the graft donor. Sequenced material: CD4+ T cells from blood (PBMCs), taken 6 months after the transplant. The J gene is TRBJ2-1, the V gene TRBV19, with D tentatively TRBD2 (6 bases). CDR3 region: CASSIPLGGEQFF. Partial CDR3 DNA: TGTGCCAGTAGTATACCCCTGGGGGGTGAG.